The TCR beta chain described here comes from a study of early T cells in non-severe SARS-CoV-2 infection. General observations from the study: Matching against VDJdb likely underestimated virus-specific expansions, favoring anti-spike CD8.

The CDR3 has 11 residues. V was cut by 5 bases and J by 7 bases, with 8 bases left in between. With regard to this clonotype: No antigen is known for it.

Each cDNA molecule carried a unique molecular identifier. TCRdb reprocessed the 5' RACE reads with MiXCR, giving one entry per CDR3 protein. This table has approximately 71,000 distinct CDR3 sequences, approximately 15% appearing once. This chain links TRBV12-3 or TRBV12-4 with TRBJ1-2; no clear D. This sequence originates from an adult who was a healthcare worker with PCR-confirmed SARS-CoV-2 infection or an uninfected control (not recorded which). Sequenced input: whole blood. This chain's CDR3 is CASSGWRGYTF. The CDR3 DNA is TGTGCCAGCAGTGGGTGGCGTGGCTACACCTTC.